Sequencing of this TCR beta chain was carried out in a study of blood T cell repertoires in COVID-19 (TCRdb year 2020). About the investigation overall: The collaborator samples originated in the United States, Italy and Spain and spanned the acute and convalescent phases of COVID-19. The prospective study material was composed of cDNA or gDNA derived from T cells, B-cell-depleted T cells, or PBMCs. The dataset comprised deeply sampled blood TCRbeta repertoires from subjects exposed to, actively infected with, or recovered from COVID-19. The repertoires were released in a freely available public database intended as a resource for research on the immune response to SARS-CoV-2. Samples came from the ongoing ImmuneRACE study (first 160 participants) plus 1,254 subjects from 6 global collaborators. Sample metadata almost always included a de-identified subject ID, COVID-19 status, age in years and sex. Where available, HLA class I and class II types were taken from metadata supplied by the sample provider and were not determined by assay-based typing. On the study overall, not on this receptor specifically: The quantity of clinical and demographic metadata differed by source and by participant and was supplied without curation.

At one collaborating source in Seattle, patients were enrolled during active infection and were followed longitudinally through the course of disease. Whole blood was collected in K2EDTA tubes by collaborating institutions according to the institutions' own protocols. Collaborator samples were shipped for TCRbeta analysis as frozen whole blood, isolated PBMCs, or DNA extracted from either sample type. To note about this clone: This clone's antigen is unknown. Base qualities are not at hand, and no much larger clone is one base apart.

From cysteine to phenylalanine, the CDR3 is 12 amino acids long. Left in the record is the CDR3 DNA by itself, 36 bases read in frame from the first base. CDR1 and CDR2 are drawn from the germline V gene (reference sequence): SEHNR, FQNEAQ. For this chain, trimming is 6 bases at the V end and 5 bases at the J end, and the number of junction bases without a gene match is 3. The immunoSEQ Assay, a bias-controlled multiplex PCR, was used to amplify TCRbeta CDR3 regions from genomic DNA. In the authors' own workflow: The number of nucleated cells in each sample was estimated from the amplification of reference gene primers within the assay. Sequence reads were collapsed and filtered to measure the absolute abundance of every unique TCRbeta CDR3 rearrangement. For each sample, productive Simpson clonality was calculated as the square root of Simpson's diversity index across productive rearrangements. This is the immuneACCESS table as TCRdb keeps it, with only in-frame sequences that have V and J called. A part of the clones is gone; compared with another copy, unresolved V genes explain less than half, and the rest is unexplained. For V, J and clone size, that table is used; D and trimming come from the DNA. The sample table shows about 95,000 clones, and roughly 79% are seen once. The ten largest account for around 4.7% of the sample.

Sequenced sample: peripheral blood. The V gene is TRBV7-9 and the J gene is TRBJ1-1; a stretch of 7 junction bases matches TRBD1. This TCR derives from an older man with COVID-19, enrolled during active disease. The base sequence is TGTGCCAGCAGTCCCAGGGGGACTGAAGCTTTCTTT. Its coded protein is CASSPRGTEAFF.